The 30 T cell receptor beta chains below were found in one sample sequenced in a study of blood T cell repertoires in COVID-19. Profiling relied on immunoSEQ multiplex PCR, and the TCRdb table lists in-frame clones only, not all of them. Of more than 200,000 clones listed, about 86% are singletons. Sample: peripheral blood. The receptors stem from a woman in her forties or fifties with acute or convalescent COVID-19.

The V call is TRBV2, the J call TRBJ1-6; D uncertain. This CDR3 comprises 14 residues. CDR1 is SNHLY and CDR2 is FYNNEI in the germline V gene. V was clipped by 5 bases and J by 6 bases, with 11 bases between them. The CDR3 loop reads CASSSEVPNSPLHF. The CDR3 nucleotides are TGTGCCAGCAGTTCCGAGGTACCTAATTCACCCCTCCACTTT.

V and J are TRBV27 and TRBJ2-7, with D perhaps TRBD1 (5 bases). The closer fit of TRBJ2-1 to the DNA end suggests the J call may be wrong. Looked up from germline, CDR1 is MNHEY and CDR2 is SMNVEV (reference sequence). The length of the CDR3 is 15 residues. The CDR3 reads CASSPSWTPYNEQFF. The DNA for the CDR3 is TGTGCCAGCAGTCCTTCCTGGACACCTTACAATGAGCAGTTCTTC.

This sequence joins TRBV7-2 and TRBJ2-5; D may be TRBD1 (6 bases). CDR1 SGHTA and CDR2 FQGNSA come from the germline V gene. V shed 0 bases and J shed 3 bases, with 14 bases lying between them. This CDR3 spans 16 amino acids. DNA of the CDR3: TGTGCCAGCAGCTTAGCGCTGTCGGCAGGGGAAGAGACCCAGTACTTC. Translating it yields CASSLALSAGEETQYF.

The CDR3 sequence: CASSFSTDYNEQFF. The CDR3 DNA reads TGTGCCAGCAGCTTTTCGACAGACTACAATGAGCAGTTCTTC. The chain is built from TRBV5-4 and TRBJ2-1, with D possibly TRBD1 on 5 matching bases. Trimming left V 2 bases short and J 3 bases short, with 9 bases between. This CDR3 contains 14 residues. CDR1 is SGHNT and CDR2 is YYREEE in the germline V gene (reference sequence).

The chain couples TRBV10-3 to TRBJ1-1; 10 nucleotides agree with TRBD1. This CDR3 region has 15 residues. Trimming took 6 bases from V and 4 from J; bases not matched to a gene: 8. Germline V CDR1 and CDR2: ENHRY, SYGVKD. In DNA form, the CDR3 reads TGTGCCATCAGCCGGACAGGGGGAATTGGCACTGAAGCTTTCTTT. Encoded protein: CAISRTGGIGTEAFF.

The chain couples TRBV5-1 to TRBJ2-2, with 7 bases aligning to TRBD1. V trimming: 3 bases; J trimming: 7 bases; junction bases outside the gene matches: 6. The CDR3 runs to 14 residues. Germline-derived CDR1 and CDR2 are SGHRS and YFSETQ. CDR3 nucleotides: TGCGCCAGCAGCTACGGGACAGAAGTCGGGGAGCTGTTTTTT. Its translation: CASSYGTEVGELFF. Full variable domain (rest looked up from reference TRBV5-1 and TRBJ2-2): KAGVTQTPRYLIKTRGQQVTLSCSPISGHRSVSWYQQTPGQGLQFLFEYFSETQRNKGNFPGRFSGRQFSNSRSEMNVSTLELGDSALYLCASSYGTEVGELFFGEGSRLTVL.

The rearrangement joins TRBV19 to TRBJ1-5, with D maybe TRBD1 (5 bases). V was clipped by 4 bases and J by 9 bases, with 13 bases between them. The CDR3 totals 13 residues. Germline-derived CDR1 and CDR2 are LNHDA and SQIVND (reference sequence). The CDR3 nucleotides read TGTGCCAGTAGTACACAGGATACCGCGCCCCAGCATTTT. It specifies CASSTQDTAPQHF.

The chain links TRBV19 to TRBJ1-3; TRBD1 matches at 10 bases. The CDR3 is 19 residues long. With 5 bases clipped from V and 3 bases from J, the junction kept 16 bases outside the gene matches. Germline V gene lookup returns CDR1 LNHDA and CDR2 SQIVND (reference sequence). The CDR3 bases are TGTGCCAGTAGTGGACAGGGGGTGTCCGGAGAGGGGGTTGGAAACACCATATATTTT. The encoded protein is CASSGQGVSGEGVGNTIYF.

The CDR3: CATSRGRDGNTIYF. CDR3 sequence (DNA): TGTGCCACCAGCAGAGGCAGGGATGGAAACACCATATATTTT. The J gene is TRBJ1-3, the V gene TRBV15; tentatively, D is TRBD1 (5 bases). CDR1 is LNHNV and CDR2 is YYDKDF in the germline V gene (reference sequence). V dropped 1 base and J dropped 3 bases, with 7 bases sitting between them. This CDR3 is 14 amino acids long.

V is TRBV6-6 and J is TRBJ1-6, with 7 nucleotides matching TRBD1. Germline CDR1 is MNHNY and CDR2 is SVGAGI (reference sequence). The trim removed 6 bases at V and 5 bases at J, leaving 10 bases unmatched. CDR3 length equals 16 residues. The CDR3 nucleotides are TGTGCCAGCAGAACAGACAGGGAGAGGGATAATTCACCCCTCCACTTT. Protein sequence: CASRTDRERDNSPLHF.

Of note for this clone: Other DNA sequences in the same sample also yield this CDR3. The chain has TRBV10-3 and TRBJ2-2; 7 nucleotides agree with TRBD2. V trimming: 3 bases; J trimming: 2 bases; junction bases outside the gene matches: 0. The CDR3 extends over 14 amino acids. Germline CDR1 reads ENHRY; CDR2 reads SYGVKD. CDR3 DNA sequence: TGTGCCATCAGTGAAGCGGGAAACACCGGGGAGCTGTTTTTT. Translating it yields CAISEAGNTGELFF.

The chain has TRBV6-5 and TRBJ2-2; 7 nucleotides match TRBD2. The CDR3 consists of 16 residues. Germline V gene lookup returns CDR1 MNHEY and CDR2 SVGAGI. V shed 4 bases, J shed 0 bases, and the junction held 5 bases outside the gene matches. The CDR3 reads CASSSRGGPNTGELFF. The CDR3 nucleotides read TGTGCCAGCAGTTCGCGGGGAGGGCCGAACACCGGGGAGCTGTTTTTT.

J is TRBJ1-1 and V is TRBV12-3 or TRBV12-4; 7 bases line up with TRBD1. The CDR3 contains 13 residues. J gave up 9 bases and V 6 bases, and 10 bases lay outside the gene matches. In DNA form, the CDR3 reads TGTGCCAGCAGACCAACAGGGGCCGATAAAGCTTTCTTT. Translated, it gives CASRPTGADKAFF.

The V and J genes are TRBV5-1 and TRBJ1-2, with 7 positions matching TRBD1. The CDR3 totals 14 residues. V shed 3 bases and J 7 bases; nucleotides not matched to a gene: 9. Germline CDR1 SGHRS, CDR2 YFSETQ. CDR3 sequence reads: CASSSLEQGSGYTF. The CDR3 DNA follows: TGCGCCAGCAGCTCCTTGGAACAGGGGTCTGGCTACACCTTC.

This clone has a single count. The V gene is TRBV6-4, the J gene TRBJ2-1; TRBD1 agrees at 9 bases. J was trimmed by 4 bases and V by 6 bases; bases with no gene match: 10. Germline V gene lookup returns CDR1 MRHNA and CDR2 SNTAGT. The length of the CDR3 is 16 residues. DNA for the CDR3: TGTGCCAGCAGCCGCTCCGGGACAGGGAATTACAATGAGCAGTTCTTC. Residues: CASSRSGTGNYNEQFF.

The chain employs TRBV21-1 and TRBJ2-7; the D call of TRBD1 is as the table states it, not checked on the DNA. TRBV21-1 is assigned pseudogene status. The CDR3 is made up of 15 amino acids. The CDR3 sequence: CASSKTPTGYYEQYF. The DNA of the CDR3 is TGTGCCAGCAGCAAAACCCCGACAGGGTACTACGAGCAGTACTTC.

The V gene is TRBV7-2, the J gene TRBJ1-1, with unresolved D. This CDR3 comprises 16 residues. In germline, CDR1 is SGHTA, CDR2 FQGNSA. Trimming shortened V by 5 bases and J by 0 bases, and 16 bases separated the two germline ends. The DNA for the CDR3 is TGTGCCAGCAGCCCGCGACTGAGTAGCATGAACACTGAAGCTTTCTTT. Residues: CASSPRLSSMNTEAFF.

This chain links TRBV7-8 with TRBJ2-7; 9 bases are shared with TRBD2. This CDR3 has 15 amino acids. Trimming took 1 base from V and 3 from J; bases not matched to a gene: 4. Germline CDR1 is SGHVS and CDR2 is FQNEAQ. CDR3 sequence reads: CASSLVAGGHYEQYF. The CDR3 nucleotides are TGTGCCAGCAGCTTAGTCGCGGGAGGGCACTACGAGCAGTACTTC.

This clone appeared a few times. The chain uses TRBV6-6 and TRBJ2-7, with D perhaps TRBD1 (6 bases). The CDR3 length is 16 residues. V was pared by 0 bases and J by 0 bases, with 12 bases between. Germline CDR1 and CDR2: MNHNY and SVGAGI (reference sequence). The CDR3 nucleotides are TGTGCCAGCAGTTACTCAGGGGGTGGGAGCTCCTACGAGCAGTACTTC. Its translation: CASSYSGGGSSYEQYF.

V usage is TRBV6-5 and J usage is TRBJ2-7; D remains unclear. Trimming pared 0 bases from V and 2 bases from J, leaving 11 bases between. CDR1 and CDR2 (germline): MNHEY, SVGAGI. The CDR3 totals 15 residues. The CDR3 loop is CASSYSLMGPYEQYF. The CDR3 nucleotides read TGTGCCAGCAGTTACTCGTTAATGGGCCCCTACGAGCAGTACTTC.

The chain combines TRBV23-1 with TRBJ2-7; D gene unclear. TRBV23-1 has ORF status, its function being uncertain. The CDR3 is 14 amino acids. V shed 4 bases and J shed 5 bases, with 15 bases lying between them. The chain's CDR3 is CASSLVNCMDEQYF. CDR3 bases: TGCGCCAGCAGTCTGGTCAACTGTATGGACGAGCAGTACTTC.

The chain employs TRBV6-6 and TRBJ2-3; TRBD1 agrees at 7 bases. Germline V CDR1 and CDR2: MNHNY, SVGAGI (reference sequence). After removal of 4 bases from V and 5 bases from J, the junction contained 9 bases not matched to a gene. This CDR3 has 15 residues. CDR3 in DNA: TGTGCCAGCAGTTTCACAGGGGAACGGGTAGATACGCAGTATTTT. Translation gives CASSFTGERVDTQYF.

The chain's CDR3 is CATGTGIAKNIQYF. The CDR3 nucleotides read TGTGCCACGGGGACAGGGATCGCCAAAAACATTCAGTACTTC. The chain links TRBV10-3 to TRBJ2-4; 9 bases align to TRBD1. Germline V lookup: CDR1 ENHRY, CDR2 SYGVKD. With 10 bases clipped from V and 1 base from J, the junction kept 5 bases outside the gene matches. The CDR3 contains 14 residues.

The chain joins TRBV10-3 to TRBJ1-4; tentatively, D is TRBD1 (5 bases). The CDR3 spans 14 residues. Germline CDR1 ENHRY, CDR2 SYGVKD. Trimming cost V 4 bases and J 8 bases, with 14 bases left between them. CDR3 sequence: CAISAGEVKEKLFF. DNA for the CDR3: TGTGCCATCAGTGCGGGGGAAGTTAAAGAAAAACTGTTTTTT.

The chain couples TRBV3-1 (or the pseudogene TRBV3-2) to TRBJ1-6; a possible D gene is TRBD1 (5 bases). The CDR3 covers 15 residues. Germline lookup yields CDR1 LGHDT and CDR2 YNNKEL (reference sequence). The V end was cut by 1 base, the J end by 7 bases, with 11 bases between. For the CDR3, the DNA is TGTGCCAGCAGCCAAGGGCGGGGCTACAATTCACCCCTCCACTTT. The encoded protein is CASSQGRGYNSPLHF.

This chain uses TRBV25-1 with TRBJ1-1; possible D gene TRBD1, 6 bases. CDR1 is MGHDK and CDR2 is SYGVNS in the germline V gene. CDR3 length: 13 residues. Deletions cut 6 bases from V and 0 bases from J, with 8 bases between. The CDR3 DNA follows: TGTGCCAGCAGAGGACAGATGAACACTGAAGCTTTCTTT. Translation: CASRGQMNTEAFF.

The V gene is TRBV5-8, the J gene TRBJ1-5, with 8 positions matching TRBD1. Per the germline V gene, CDR1 is SGHTS and CDR2 is YDEGEE. This CDR3 has 14 residues. V lost 5 bases to trimming and J lost 4 bases; unmatched junction nucleotides: 5. CDR3 sequence reads: CASSRTGGNQPQHF. CDR3 nucleotide sequence: TGTGCCAGCAGTCGTACAGGGGGAAATCAGCCCCAGCATTTT.

V and J are TRBV10-3 and TRBJ1-2; 11 nucleotides agree with TRBD1. The trim removed 5 bases at V and 0 bases at J, leaving 5 bases unmatched. From germline, CDR1 is ENHRY and CDR2 SYGVKD. The CDR3 has 16 residues. The CDR3 coding sequence is TGTGCCATCAGTTCCCCGGGACAGGGGGCTAACTATGGCTACACCTTC. Translating it yields CAISSPGQGANYGYTF.

This chain joins TRBV9 and TRBJ2-5; the match to TRBD2 covers 10 bases. V gave up 0 bases and J gave up 1 base; unmatched junction bases: 6. This CDR3 region has 17 residues. The germline V gene has CDR1 SGDLS and CDR2 YYNGEE. CDR3 sequence: CASSVGASSGGQETQYF. CDR3 nucleotide sequence: TGTGCCAGCAGCGTAGGGGCGTCTAGCGGGGGCCAAGAGACCCAGTACTTC.

The chain joins TRBV27 to TRBJ1-2; 9 bases match TRBD1. CDR1 and CDR2 from the germline V gene are MNHEY and SMNVEV (reference sequence). Trimming at V came to 6 bases and at J to 6 bases, leaving 14 bases not matched to a gene. The CDR3 sequence is 16 residues long. CDR3 region: CASSLSRDRDDHGYTF. The DNA for the CDR3 is TGTGCCAGCAGCCTTTCCCGGGACAGGGACGACCATGGCTACACCTTC.